A single sample gave rise to the 18 T cell receptor beta chains below, sequenced in a study of cytomegalovirus exposure and HLA in healthy donors. The PCR made use of 60 Vbeta and 13 Jbeta primers. The data were produced by immunoSEQ multiplex PCR, yet TCRdb's version contains in-frame clones alone and is incomplete. The repertoire has 110,000 to 150,000 clones, around 86% of them found once; the top ten carry 0.95% to 1.5%. Sequencing was performed on PBMCs. The receptors were sampled from a female donor in good health and CMV-seronegative.

The CDR3 region has the DNA TGCAGCGTTGTTTCTAGCGGGGAGCATGTGGGTGAGCAGTTCTTC. Amino acids: CSVVSSGEHVGEQFF. This chain joins TRBV29-1 and TRBJ2-1; 9 bases agree with TRBD2. The CDR3 is made up of 15 amino acids. The germline CDR1 and CDR2 sequences are SQVTM and ANQGSEA. V gave up 4 bases and J gave up 9 bases; unmatched junction bases: 13.

This clone was detected only once. This rearrangement joins TRBV19 to TRBJ1-5, with 8 bases matching TRBD1. The CDR3 length is 16 residues. The germline V gene encodes CDR1 LNHDA and CDR2 SQIVND (reference sequence). V was pared by 3 bases and J by 6 bases, with 10 bases of the junction left unmatched. The CDR3 sequence: CASSIGQGRIGQPQHF. DNA of the CDR3: TGTGCCAGTAGTATTGGACAGGGAAGGATAGGTCAGCCCCAGCATTTT.

CDR3 DNA sequence: TGTGCCAGCAGTGATGCCTCAGGGGGGCGAGGCTACACCTTC. It translates to CASSDASGGRGYTF. J is TRBJ1-2 and V is TRBV6-1; 7 bases match TRBD1. This CDR3 has 14 residues. The germline gives CDR1 MNHNS, CDR2 SASEGT. The V gene end was trimmed by 3 bases and the J gene end by 8 bases; junction bases not matched to a gene: 9.

This chain uses TRBV27 with TRBJ2-7; D remains unclear. Germline lookup yields CDR1 MNHEY and CDR2 SMNVEV (reference sequence). Trimming removed 2 bases from V and 3 bases from J, with 14 bases in between. The CDR3 loop spans 15 amino acids. Here the CDR3 reads CASSLSFPASYEQYF. For the CDR3, the DNA is TGTGCCAGCAGTTTAAGTTTTCCAGCTAGCTACGAGCAGTACTTC.

J is TRBJ1-2 and V is TRBV20-1; TRBD1 matches 7 bases. V dropped 5 bases and J dropped 5; count of bases not matched to a gene: 2. Germline assignment: CDR1 DFQATT and CDR2 SNEGSKA (reference sequence). There are 11 residues in the CDR3. The CDR3 loop is CSAGQVYGYTF. CDR3 sequence (DNA): TGCAGTGCTGGACAGGTTTATGGCTACACCTTC.

J is TRBJ2-1 and V is TRBV29-1; D unresolved. Germline V gene data show CDR1 as SQVTM and CDR2 as ANQGSEA. Trimming removed 4 bases from V and 5 bases from J, with 6 bases in between. CDR3 size: 11 residues. DNA of the CDR3: TGCAGCGTTGCCCAGAACAATGAGCAGTTCTTC. As protein: CSVAQNNEQFF.

This clone has only one observation. The V call is TRBV19, the J call TRBJ1-5, with a weak D call TRBD1 (5 bases). The germline V and J ends were trimmed by 5 bases and 4 bases, with 15 bases remaining between them. The germline V gene has CDR1 LNHDA and CDR2 SQIVND (reference sequence). The CDR3 is 15 amino acids. This chain's CDR3 is CASSFGSRGNQPQHF. The DNA for the CDR3 is TGTGCCAGTAGTTTTGGGTCCCGGGGGAATCAGCCCCAGCATTTT. Complete variable domain (other parts from reference TRBV19 and TRBJ1-5): DGGITQSPKYLFRKEGQNVTLSCEQNLNHDAMYWYRQDPGQGLRLIYYSQIVNDFQKGDIAEGYSVSREKKESFPLTVTSAQKNPTAFYLCASSFGSRGNQPQHFGDGTRLSIL.

The J gene is TRBJ2-1, the V gene TRBV6-5, with 9 bases aligning to TRBD1. Losses at the gene ends were 6 bases for V and 5 bases for J; bases not matched to a gene: 2. The CDR3 spans 13 residues. The germline V gene has CDR1 MNHEY and CDR2 SVGAGI. CDR3 residues: CASSDRGDNEQFF. CDR3 DNA: TGTGCCAGCAGCGACAGGGGGGACAATGAGCAGTTCTTC.

The genes are TRBV11-2 and TRBJ2-7; D may be TRBD2 (5 bases). The CDR3 runs to 15 residues. CDR1 and CDR2 from the germline V gene are SGHAT and FQNNGV. The ends were cut back, 1 base at V and 2 bases at J, with 12 bases in the middle. For the CDR3, the DNA is TGTGCCAGCAGCTTAGTTGAGGGTATCGCCTACGAGCAGTACTTC. Translating gives CASSLVEGIAYEQYF.

The genes are TRBV27 and TRBJ2-7; a possible D gene is TRBD1 (6 bases). Germline assignment: CDR1 MNHEY and CDR2 SMNVEV (reference sequence). V was shortened by 4 bases and J by 3 bases, with 10 bases between the two germline ends. CDR3 length equals 13 residues. As DNA, the CDR3 is TGTGCCAGCAGTTCTCGGGACATCTACGAGCAGTACTTC. This encodes CASSSRDIYEQYF.

The rearrangement uses TRBV6-1 and TRBJ2-5; tentative D call: TRBD1 (6 bases). CDR3 length: 14 amino acids. Trimming left V 6 bases short and J 2 bases short, with 13 bases between. Germline values: CDR1 MNHNS, CDR2 SASEGT. CDR3 sequence (DNA): TGTGCCAGCAGGACAGGATTACGACAAGAGACCCAGTACTTC. This encodes CASRTGLRQETQYF.

This chain uses TRBV11-2 with TRBJ1-1; tentatively, D is TRBD1 (5 bases). The CDR3 length is 15 residues. Germline CDR1 SGHAT, CDR2 FQNNGV. Trimming cost V 5 bases and J 2 bases, with 15 bases left between them. The CDR3 bases are TGTGCCAGCAGCCCACCGTGGACAAGAAACACTGAAGCTTTCTTT. Residues: CASSPPWTRNTEAFF.

The V call is TRBV30, the J call TRBJ2-1, with 9 nucleotides matching TRBD1. CDR1 and CDR2 (germline): GTSNPN, SVGIG (reference sequence). The CDR3 covers 15 residues. V gave up 3 bases and J gave up 7 bases; unmatched junction bases: 10. The CDR3 protein is CAWRLGDRDLNEQFF. CDR3 in DNA: TGTGCCTGGAGGCTGGGGGACAGGGACTTGAATGAGCAGTTCTTC.

This chain links TRBV6-5 with TRBJ2-7, with TRBD2 identical over 7 bases. CDR3 length: 15 amino acids. V was pared by 6 bases and J by 5 bases, with 13 bases of the junction left unmatched. Germline CDR1 is MNHEY and CDR2 is SVGAGI. The CDR3 coding sequence is TGTGCCAGCAGCACACCTAGCGGCGCAGACGACGAGCAGTACTTC. Translated: CASSTPSGADDEQYF.

In its sample, this clone was seen a few times. The rearrangement joins TRBV5-6 to TRBJ2-7; tentatively, D is TRBD2 (5 bases). The CDR3 length is 17 residues. The ends were cut back, 3 bases at V and 2 bases at J, with 21 bases in the middle. Germline loops: CDR1 SGHDT, CDR2 YYEEEE. CDR3 in amino acids: CASSSSGLNQNPYEQYF. The CDR3 nucleotides read TGTGCCAGCAGCTCCAGCGGTTTGAACCAAAATCCCTACGAGCAGTACTTC.

The chain links TRBV5-8 to TRBJ1-1; a possible D gene is TRBD1 (6 bases). The germline V and J ends were trimmed by 6 bases and 4 bases, with 16 bases remaining between them. CDR1 is SGHTS and CDR2 is YDEGEE in the germline V gene. The CDR3 is 14 residues long. The CDR3 coding sequence is TGTGCCAGCAACATACAGGGCTCGTTCACTGAAGCTTTCTTT. This translates into CASNIQGSFTEAFF.

The J gene is TRBJ1-2, the V gene TRBV2; the D gene is possibly TRBD1 (6 bases). The V end lost 6 bases, the J end lost 2 bases, and 10 bases lay between the germline ends. The CDR3 loop spans 13 amino acids. The germline gives CDR1 SNHLY, CDR2 FYNNEI. CDR3 residues: CASSLQGNYGYTF. In DNA, the CDR3 is TGTGCCAGCAGCTTACAGGGAAACTATGGCTACACCTTC.

The CDR3 here is CASSEGGLYEQYF. The CDR3 DNA reads TGTGCCAGCAGTGAGGGAGGGCTCTACGAGCAGTACTTC. V is TRBV6-1 and J is TRBJ2-7, with 7 bases lining up with TRBD2. Germline loops: CDR1 MNHNS, CDR2 SASEGT. This CDR3 has 13 amino acids. The ends lost 3 bases at V and 3 bases at J; junction bases unmatched: 2.